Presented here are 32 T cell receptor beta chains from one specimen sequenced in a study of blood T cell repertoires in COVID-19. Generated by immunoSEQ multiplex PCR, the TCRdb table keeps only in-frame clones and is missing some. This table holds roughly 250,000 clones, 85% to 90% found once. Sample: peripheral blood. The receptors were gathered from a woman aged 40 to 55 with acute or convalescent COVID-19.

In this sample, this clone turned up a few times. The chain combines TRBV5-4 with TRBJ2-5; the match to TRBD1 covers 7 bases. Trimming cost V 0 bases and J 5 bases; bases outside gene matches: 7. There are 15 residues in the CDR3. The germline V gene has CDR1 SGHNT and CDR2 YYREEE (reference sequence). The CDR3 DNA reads TGTGCCAGCAGCTTGGCACAGGGGCGATCCGAGACCCAGTACTTC. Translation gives CASSLAQGRSETQYF. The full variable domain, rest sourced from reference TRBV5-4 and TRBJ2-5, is ETGVTQSPTHLIKTRGQQVTLRCSSQSGHNTVSWYQQALGQGPQFIFQYYREEENGRGNFPPRFSGLQFPNYSSELNVNALELDDSALYLCASSLAQGRSETQYFGPGTRLLVL.

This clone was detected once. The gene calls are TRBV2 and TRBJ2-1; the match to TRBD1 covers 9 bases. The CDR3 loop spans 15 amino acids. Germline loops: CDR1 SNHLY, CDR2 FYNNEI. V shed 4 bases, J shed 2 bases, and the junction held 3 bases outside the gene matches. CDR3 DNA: TGTGCCAGCAGTGGGGGACAGGGCCCCTACAATGAGCAGTTCTTC. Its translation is CASSGGQGPYNEQFF.

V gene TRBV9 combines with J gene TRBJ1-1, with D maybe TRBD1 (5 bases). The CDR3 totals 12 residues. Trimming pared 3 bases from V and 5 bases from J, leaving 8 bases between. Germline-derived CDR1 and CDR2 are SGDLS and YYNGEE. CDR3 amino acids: CASSGGATEAFF. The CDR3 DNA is TGTGCCAGCAGCGGTGGGGCAACTGAAGCTTTCTTT.

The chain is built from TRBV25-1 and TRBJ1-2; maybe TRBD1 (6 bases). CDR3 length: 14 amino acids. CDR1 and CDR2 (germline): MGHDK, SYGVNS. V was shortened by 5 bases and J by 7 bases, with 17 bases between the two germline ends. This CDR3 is CASSPDRRLGGYTF. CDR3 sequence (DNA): TGTGCCAGCAGTCCCGACAGGCGGCTTGGTGGCTACACCTTC.

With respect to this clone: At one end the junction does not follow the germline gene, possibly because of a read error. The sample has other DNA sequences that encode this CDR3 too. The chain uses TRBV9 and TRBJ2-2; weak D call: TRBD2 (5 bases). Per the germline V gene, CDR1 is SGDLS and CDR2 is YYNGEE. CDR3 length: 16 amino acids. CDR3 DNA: TGTGCCAGCAGCGTAGAAGTAGCGTTGAACACCGGGGAGCTATTTTTT. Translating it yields CASSVEVALNTGELFF.

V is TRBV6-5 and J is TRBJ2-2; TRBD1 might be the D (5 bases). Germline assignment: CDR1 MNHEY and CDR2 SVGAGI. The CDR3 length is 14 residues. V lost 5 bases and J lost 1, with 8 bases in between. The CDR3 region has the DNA TGTGCCAGCAGTCTACAGGTGAACACCGGGGAGCTGTTTTTT. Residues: CASSLQVNTGELFF.

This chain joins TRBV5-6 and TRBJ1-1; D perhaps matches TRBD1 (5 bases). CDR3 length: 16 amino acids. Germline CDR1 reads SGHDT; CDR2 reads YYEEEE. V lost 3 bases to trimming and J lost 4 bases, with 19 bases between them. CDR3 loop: CASSSMAGLLGTEAFF. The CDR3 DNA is TGTGCCAGCAGCTCAATGGCAGGGCTATTAGGCACTGAAGCTTTCTTT. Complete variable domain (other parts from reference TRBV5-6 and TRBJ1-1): DAGVTQSPTHLIKTRGQQVTLRCSPKSGHDTVSWYQQALGQGPQFIFQYYEEEERQRGNFPDRFSGHQFPNYSSELNVNALLLGDSALYLCASSSMAGLLGTEAFFGQGTRLTVV.

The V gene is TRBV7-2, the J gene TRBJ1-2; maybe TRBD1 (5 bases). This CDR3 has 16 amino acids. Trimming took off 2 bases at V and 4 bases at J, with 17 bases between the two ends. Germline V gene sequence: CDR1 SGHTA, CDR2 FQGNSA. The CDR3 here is CASSLLGAHKGYGYTF. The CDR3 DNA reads TGTGCCAGCAGCTTATTAGGGGCACATAAGGGCTATGGCTACACCTTC. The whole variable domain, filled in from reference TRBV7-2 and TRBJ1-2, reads GAGVSQSPSNKVTEKGKDVELRCDPISGHTALYWYRQSLGQGLEFLIYFQGNSAPDKSGLPSDRFSAERTGGSVSTLTIQRTQQEDSAVYLCASSLLGAHKGYGYTFGSGTRLTVV.

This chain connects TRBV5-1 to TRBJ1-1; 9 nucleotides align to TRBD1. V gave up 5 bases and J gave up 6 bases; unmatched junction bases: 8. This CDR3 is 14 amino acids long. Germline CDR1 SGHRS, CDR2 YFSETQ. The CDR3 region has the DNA TGCGCCAGCAGTCCGGGACAGGGTAATGCTGAAGCTTTCTTT. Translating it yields CASSPGQGNAEAFF.

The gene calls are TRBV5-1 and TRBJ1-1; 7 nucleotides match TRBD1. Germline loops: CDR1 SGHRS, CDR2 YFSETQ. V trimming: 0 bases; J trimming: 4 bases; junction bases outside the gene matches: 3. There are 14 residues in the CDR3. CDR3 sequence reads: CASSLARGATEAFF. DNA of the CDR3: TGCGCCAGCAGCTTGGCCAGGGGGGCCACTGAAGCTTTCTTT.

The DNA for the CDR3 is TGTGCCAGCAGTTTATTTTTGGGGGGAAGCTCTGGGGCCAACGTCCTGACTTTC. Its translation: CASSLFLGGSSGANVLTF. The chain couples TRBV27 to TRBJ2-6, with a possible D match to TRBD2 (6 bases). The V and J ends lost 1 base and 0 bases respectively, with 13 bases between them. CDR3 length: 18 amino acids. From germline, CDR1 is MNHEY and CDR2 SMNVEV (reference sequence). The full variable domain, rest sourced from reference TRBV27 and TRBJ2-6, is EAQVTQNPRYLITVTGKKLTVTCSQNMNHEYMSWYRQDPGLGLRQIYYSMNVEVTDKGDVPEGYKVSRKEKRNFPLILESPSPNQTSLYFCASSLFLGGSSGANVLTFGAGSRLTVL.

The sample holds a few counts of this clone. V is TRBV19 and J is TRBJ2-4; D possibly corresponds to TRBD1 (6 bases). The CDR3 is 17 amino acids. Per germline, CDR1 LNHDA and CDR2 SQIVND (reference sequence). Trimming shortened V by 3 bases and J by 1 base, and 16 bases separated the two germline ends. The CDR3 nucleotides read TGTGCCAGTAGTATCGCCAACAGGGTTTTGGCCAAAAACATTCAGTACTTC. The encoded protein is CASSIANRVLAKNIQYF.

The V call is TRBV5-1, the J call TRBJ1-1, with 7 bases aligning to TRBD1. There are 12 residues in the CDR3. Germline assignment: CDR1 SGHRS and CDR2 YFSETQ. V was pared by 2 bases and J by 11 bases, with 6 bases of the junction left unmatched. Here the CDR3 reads CASSLQGNEAFF. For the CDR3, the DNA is TGCGCCAGCAGCTTACAGGGGAATGAGGCTTTCTTT.

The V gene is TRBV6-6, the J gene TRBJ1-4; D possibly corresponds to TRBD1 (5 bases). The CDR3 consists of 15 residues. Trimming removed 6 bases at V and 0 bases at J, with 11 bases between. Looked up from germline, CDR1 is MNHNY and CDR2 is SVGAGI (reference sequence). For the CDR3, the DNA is TGTGCCAGCAGGGGGCAGCTTGCAACTAATGAAAAACTGTTTTTT. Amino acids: CASRGQLATNEKLFF.

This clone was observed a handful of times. For the CDR3, the DNA is TGTGCCACCAGTGATTCCCAGACAGGGGCCTATGGCTACACCTTC. Protein sequence: CATSDSQTGAYGYTF. The chain recombines TRBV24-1 with TRBJ1-2; 8 nucleotides match TRBD1. Germline lookup yields CDR1 KGHDR and CDR2 SFDVKD. V shed 2 bases and J 4 bases; nucleotides not matched to a gene: 5. There are 15 residues in the CDR3.

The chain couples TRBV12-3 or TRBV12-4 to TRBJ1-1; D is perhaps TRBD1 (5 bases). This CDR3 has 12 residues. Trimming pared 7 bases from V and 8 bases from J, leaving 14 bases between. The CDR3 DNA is TGTGCCAGCACTAAGACAGCTTACGAAGCTTTCTTT. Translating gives CASTKTAYEAFF.

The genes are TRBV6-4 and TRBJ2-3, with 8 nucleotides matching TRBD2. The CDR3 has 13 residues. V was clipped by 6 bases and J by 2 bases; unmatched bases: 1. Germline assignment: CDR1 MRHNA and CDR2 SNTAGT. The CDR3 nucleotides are TGTGCCAGCAGCGGGGGGGCCACAGATACGCAGTATTTT. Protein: CASSGGATDTQYF.

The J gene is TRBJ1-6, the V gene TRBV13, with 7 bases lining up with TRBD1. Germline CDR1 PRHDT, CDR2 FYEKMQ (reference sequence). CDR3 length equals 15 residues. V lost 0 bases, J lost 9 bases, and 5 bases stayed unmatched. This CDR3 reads CASSLGGGQLSPLHF. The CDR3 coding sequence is TGTGCCAGCAGCTTAGGAGGGGGACAGCTTTCACCCCTCCACTTT.

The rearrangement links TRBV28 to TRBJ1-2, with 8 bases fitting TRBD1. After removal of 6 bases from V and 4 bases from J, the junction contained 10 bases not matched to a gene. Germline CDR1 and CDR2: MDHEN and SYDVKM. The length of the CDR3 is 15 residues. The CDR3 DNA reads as TGTGCCAGCAGCGAACTGGACAGGGAGGGCTATGGCTACACCTTC. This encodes CASSELDREGYGYTF.

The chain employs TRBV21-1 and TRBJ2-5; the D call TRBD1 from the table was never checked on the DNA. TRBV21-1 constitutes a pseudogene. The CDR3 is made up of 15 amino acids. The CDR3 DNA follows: TGTGCCAGCAGCACTCGCCACAGGGGACAAGAGACCCAGTACTTC. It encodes CASSTRHRGQETQYF.

In nucleotides, the CDR3 is TGTGCCAGCAGCGTAGCCCTCGGGGGGGGCTGGACCGGGGAGCTGTTTTTT. Its translation: CASSVALGGGWTGELFF. This chain links TRBV9 with TRBJ2-2; 8 bases line up with TRBD2. This CDR3 has 17 residues. CDR1 SGDLS and CDR2 YYNGEE come from the germline V gene. V was pared by 0 bases and J by 5 bases, with 9 bases of the junction left unmatched.

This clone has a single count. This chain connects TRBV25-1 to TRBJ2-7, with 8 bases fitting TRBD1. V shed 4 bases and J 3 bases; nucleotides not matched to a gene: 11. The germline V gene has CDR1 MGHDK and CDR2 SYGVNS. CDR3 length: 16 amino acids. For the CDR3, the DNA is TGTGCCAGCAGTGGGAAGGACAGGGAGACCCACTACGAGCAGTACGTC. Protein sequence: CASSGKDRETHYEQYV.

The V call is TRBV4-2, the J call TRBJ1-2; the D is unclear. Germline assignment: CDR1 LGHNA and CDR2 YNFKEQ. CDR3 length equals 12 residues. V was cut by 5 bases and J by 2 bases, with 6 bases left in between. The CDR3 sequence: CASSAGNYGYTF. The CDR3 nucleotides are TGTGCCAGCAGCGCGGGGAACTATGGCTACACCTTC.

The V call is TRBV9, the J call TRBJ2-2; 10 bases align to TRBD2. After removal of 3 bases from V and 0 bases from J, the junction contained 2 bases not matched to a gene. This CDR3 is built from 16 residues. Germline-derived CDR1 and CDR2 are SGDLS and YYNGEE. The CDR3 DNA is TGTGCCAGCAGCGCCGGACTAGCGGCGAACACCGGGGAGCTGTTTTTT. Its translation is CASSAGLAANTGELFF.

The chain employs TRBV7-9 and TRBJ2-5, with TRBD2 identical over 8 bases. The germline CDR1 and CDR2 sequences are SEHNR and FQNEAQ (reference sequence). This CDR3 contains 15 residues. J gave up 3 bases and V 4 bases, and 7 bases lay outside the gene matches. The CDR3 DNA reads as TGTGCCAGCAGCTCAACCCGGGGGGGAGAAGAGACCCAGTACTTC. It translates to CASSSTRGGEETQYF.

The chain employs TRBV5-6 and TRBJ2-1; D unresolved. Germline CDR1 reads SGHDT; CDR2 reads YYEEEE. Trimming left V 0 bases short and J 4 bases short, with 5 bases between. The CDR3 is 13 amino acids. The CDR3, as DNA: TGTGCCAGCAGCTTGGGCGATTACAATGAGCAGTTCTTC. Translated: CASSLGDYNEQFF.

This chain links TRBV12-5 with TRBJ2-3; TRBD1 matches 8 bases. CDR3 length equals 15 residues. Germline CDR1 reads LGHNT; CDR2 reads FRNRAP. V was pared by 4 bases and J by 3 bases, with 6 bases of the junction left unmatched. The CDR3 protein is CASGWGTGGTDTQYF. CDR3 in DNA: TGTGCTAGTGGTTGGGGGACAGGTGGGACAGATACGCAGTATTTT.

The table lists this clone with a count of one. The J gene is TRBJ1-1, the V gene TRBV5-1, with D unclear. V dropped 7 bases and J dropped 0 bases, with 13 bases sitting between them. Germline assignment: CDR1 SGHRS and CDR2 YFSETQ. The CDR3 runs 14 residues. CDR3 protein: CASFGSEMNTEAFF. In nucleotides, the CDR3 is TGCGCCAGCTTTGGGAGTGAAATGAACACTGAAGCTTTCTTT. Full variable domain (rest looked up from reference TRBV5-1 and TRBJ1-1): KAGVTQTPRYLIKTRGQQVTLSCSPISGHRSVSWYQQTPGQGLQFLFEYFSETQRNKGNFPGRFSGRQFSNSRSEMNVSTLELGDSALYLCASFGSEMNTEAFFGQGTRLTVV.

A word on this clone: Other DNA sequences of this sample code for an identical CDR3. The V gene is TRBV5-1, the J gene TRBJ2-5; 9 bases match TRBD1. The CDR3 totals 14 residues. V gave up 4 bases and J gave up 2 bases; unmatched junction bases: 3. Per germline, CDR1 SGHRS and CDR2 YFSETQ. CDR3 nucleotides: TGCGCCAGCAGCCTGGGGACAGGGCAAGAGACCCAGTACTTC. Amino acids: CASSLGTGQETQYF.

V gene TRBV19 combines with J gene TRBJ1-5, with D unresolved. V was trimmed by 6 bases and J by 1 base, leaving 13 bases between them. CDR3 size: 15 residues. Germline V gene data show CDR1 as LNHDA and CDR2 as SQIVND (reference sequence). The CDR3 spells CASSAEGGSNQPQHF. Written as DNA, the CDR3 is TGTGCCAGTAGCGCCGAAGGAGGGAGCAATCAGCCCCAGCATTTT.

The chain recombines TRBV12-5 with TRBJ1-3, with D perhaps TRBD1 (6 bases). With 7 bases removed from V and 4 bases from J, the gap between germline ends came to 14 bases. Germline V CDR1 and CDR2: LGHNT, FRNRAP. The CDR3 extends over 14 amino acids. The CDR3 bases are TGTGCTAGTGCCCCCGGGACACTAGGAAACACCATATATTTT. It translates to CASAPGTLGNTIYF.

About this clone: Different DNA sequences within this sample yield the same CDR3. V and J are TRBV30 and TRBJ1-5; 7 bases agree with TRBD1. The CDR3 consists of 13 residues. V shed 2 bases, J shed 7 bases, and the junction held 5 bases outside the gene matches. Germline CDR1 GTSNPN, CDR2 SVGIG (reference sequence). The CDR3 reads CAWSRQGGQPQHF. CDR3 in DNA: TGTGCCTGGAGTCGACAGGGTGGCCAGCCCCAGCATTTT.